These T cell receptor beta chains were read from a single sample in a study of blood T cell repertoires in COVID-19. Using immunoSEQ multiplex PCR, the repertoire was profiled, and TCRdb retains in-frame clones only, with some absent. The table shows approximately 200,000 clones, with about three quarters occurring only once. What was sequenced was peripheral blood. All receptors derive from a woman of 80 years or more with COVID-19, enrolled during active disease. CDR3s include the opening cysteine and the closing phenylalanine or tryptophan. Fields, in order: D gene, V gene, clone size, J gene, CDR3 protein, CDR3 DNA. The D gene is left open where the match is weak. Some rows have no size entry. The others give once, few or many, or a class for an expanded clone.

TRBD1,TRBV19,few,TRBJ1-2,CASSIPPGGYGYTF,TGTGCCAGTAGTATACCCCCAGGGGGCTATGGCTACACCTTC
TRBD1,TRBV19,NA,TRBJ1-1,CASSITGTARNTEAFF,TGTGCCAGTAGTATCACCGGGACAGCGAGGAACACTGAAGCTTTCTTT
TRBD1,TRBV7-7,NA,TRBJ2-1,CASSSRQGAGDEQFF,TGTGCTAGCAGCTCCCGACAGGGAGCCGGCGATGAGCAGTTCTTC
NA,TRBV4-3,few,TRBJ2-6,CASSLSLGSWSSGANVLTF,TGCGCCAGCAGCCTTAGTTTAGGATCCTGGAGCTCTGGGGCCAACGTCCTGACTTTC
NA,TRBV18,NA,TRBJ2-1,CASSLQEGTGFTFYNEQFF,TGTGCCAGCTCACTTCAGGAGGGGACGGGTTTCACCTTTTACAATGAGCAGTTCTTC
NA,TRBV15,NA,TRBJ1-1,CATSRVPGTEAFF,TGTGCCACCAGCAGAGTTCCGGGAACTGAAGCTTTCTTT
NA,TRBV3-1/TRBV3-2,NA,TRBJ2-7,CASSQGQEFQQYF,TGTGCCAGCAGCCAAGGACAGGAATTTCAGCAGTACTTC
TRBD2,TRBV5-4,few,TRBJ2-1,CASSSPGLADNEQFF,TGTGCCAGCAGCTCGCCGGGACTAGCGGACAATGAGCAGTTCTTC
NA,TRBV7-9,NA,TRBJ2-5,CASSFGLLGETQYF,TGTGCCAGCAGCTTCGGGTTGTTGGGAGAGACCCAGTACTTC
TRBD2,TRBV7-2,few,TRBJ2-1,CASSLALAGNYNEQFF,TGTGCCAGCAGCTTAGCGCTAGCGGGTAACTACAATGAGCAGTTCTTC
NA,TRBV4-3,NA,TRBJ2-2,CASSQDYRQGRGGGELFF,TGCGCCAGCAGCCAAGATTACCGCCAGGGGCGCGGTGGGGGGGAGCTGTTTTTT
NA,TRBV3-1/TRBV3-2,NA,TRBJ2-1,CASSQSGGTYNEQFF,TGTGCCAGCAGCCAAAGCGGTGGGACCTACAATGAGCAGTTCTTC
TRBD1,TRBV29-1,NA,TRBJ1-4,CSVAGTGREVNEKLFF,TGCAGCGTCGCCGGGACAGGGAGGGAGGTTAATGAAAAACTGTTTTTT
NA,TRBV2,few,TRBJ2-5,CASSAATDQETQYF,TGTGCCAGCAGTGCCGCGACAGATCAAGAGACCCAGTACTTC
NA,TRBV11-2,NA,TRBJ2-5,CASSSAGRRETQYF,TGTGCCAGCAGCTCGGCAGGGAGGAGAGAGACCCAGTACTTC
NA,TRBV18,NA,TRBJ1-2,CASSPGESYGYTF,TGTGCCAGCTCACCGGGAGAGTCCTATGGCTACACCTTC
TRBD2,TRBV11-2,NA,TRBJ2-3,CASSLALSGGADTQYF,TGTGCCAGCAGCTTAGCCCTAAGCGGGGGGGCGGATACGCAGTATTTT
NA,TRBV7-9,NA,TRBJ2-7,CASSLESYSYEQYF,TGTGCCAGCAGCTTAGAGAGTTATTCCTACGAGCAGTACTTC
NA,TRBV5-5,few,TRBJ1-1,CASSLSPIEFMNTEAFF,TGTGCCAGCAGCTTGAGTCCGATAGAATTCATGAACACTGAAGCTTTCTTT
TRBD1,TRBV9,NA,TRBJ2-5,CASSVTGAQETQYF,TGTGCCAGCAGCGTGACAGGGGCCCAAGAGACCCAGTACTTC
TRBD2,TRBV19,NA,TRBJ2-2,CASSIPAGVSNTGELFF,TGTGCCAGTAGTATCCCAGCGGGGGTTTCGAACACCGGGGAGCTGTTTTTT
NA,TRBV29-1,NA,TRBJ2-7,CSVEDPRFRYEQYF,TGCAGCGTTGAAGATCCTCGTTTCAGGTACGAGCAGTACTTC
NA,TRBV7-9,NA,TRBJ2-7,CASSLDGERSYEQYF,TGTGCCAGCAGCCTAGATGGCGAGCGGAGTTACGAGCAGTACTTC
TRBD2,TRBV11-2,NA,TRBJ2-3,CASSLSRGRADTQYF,TGTGCCAGCAGCTTATCGCGGGGGAGGGCAGATACGCAGTATTTT
TRBD2,TRBV7-6,NA,TRBJ2-2,CASSIKLAGGDTGELFF,TGTGCCAGCAGCATAAAATTAGCGGGAGGGGACACCGGGGAGCTGTTTTTT
NA,TRBV7-9,NA,TRBJ2-3,CASSRTGVSDTQYF,TGTGCCAGCAGCCGTACAGGAGTGTCAGATACGCAGTATTTT
NA,TRBV5-4,NA,TRBJ2-3,CASSPEAPFGGDTQYF,TGTGCCAGCAGTCCCGAGGCCCCATTCGGAGGCGATACGCAGTATTTT
TRBD2,TRBV27,NA,TRBJ2-2,CASSPLPGGNTGELFF,TGTGCCAGCAGTCCTTTACCGGGGGGAAACACCGGGGAGCTGTTTTTT
TRBD1,TRBV28,NA,TRBJ1-2,CASRPTGDYGYTF,TGTGCCAGCAGACCAACAGGGGACTATGGCTACACCTTC
NA,TRBV29-1,NA,TRBJ2-5,CSVEILLQETQYF,TGCAGCGTTGAAATCCTCCTCCAAGAGACCCAGTACTTC
NA,TRBV28,NA,TRBJ1-2,CASSPGQVHLGYTF,TGTGCCAGCAGTCCCGGCCAGGTACACCTGGGCTACACCTTC
TRBD1,TRBV27,NA,TRBJ2-7,CASSPRQGTQYEQYF,TGTGCCAGCAGTCCGCGACAGGGGACCCAGTACGAGCAGTACTTC
TRBD1,TRBV5-1,NA,TRBJ2-7,CASSLGQGAYEQYF,TGCGCCAGCAGCTTGGGACAGGGGGCCTACGAGCAGTACTTC
NA,TRBV7-8,NA,TRBJ1-2,CASSTDRRMYYGYTF,TGTGCCAGCAGCACCGACAGGAGGATGTACTATGGCTACACCTTC
NA,TRBV11-2,NA,TRBJ2-1,CASSKAVPYNEQFF,TGTGCCAGCAGCAAAGCGGTCCCCTACAATGAGCAGTTCTTC
NA,TRBV19,NA,TRBJ2-7,CASSIDRGYEQYF,TGTGCCAGTAGTATAGACAGAGGCTACGAGCAGTACTTC
NA,TRBV18,NA,TRBJ1-3,CATNQRGTGNTIYF,TGTGCCACCAATCAGCGGGGGACTGGAAACACCATATATTTT
NA,TRBV18,NA,TRBJ2-7,CASSPGQDQIYEQYF,TGTGCCAGCTCACCGGGACAAGACCAAATCTACGAGCAGTACTTC
NA,TRBV19,few,TRBJ1-5,CASSMAVNSNQPQHF,TGTGCCAGTAGTATGGCAGTTAATAGCAATCAGCCCCAGCATTTT
NA,TRBV19,NA,TRBJ1-1,CASSLPGWNTEAFF,TGTGCCAGTAGTCTTCCCGGGTGGAACACTGAAGCTTTCTTT
NA,TRBV28,NA,TRBJ2-4,CASSFASSKNIQYF,TGTGCCAGCAGTTTTGCGTCGAGCAAAAACATTCAGTACTTC
NA,TRBV24-1,NA,TRBJ2-7,CATETDTYEQYF,TGTGCCACCGAAACGGACACCTACGAGCAGTACTTC